These 10 T cell receptor beta chains share one sample of origin, sequenced in a study of cytomegalovirus exposure and HLA in healthy donors. This PCR relied on a set of 60 Vbeta primers and 13 Jbeta primers. Using immunoSEQ multiplex PCR, the repertoire was profiled, and TCRdb retains in-frame clones only, with some absent. The repertoire has nearly 300,000 clones, roughly 88% of them found once; the top ten carry around 4.2%. The sequencing sample was made of PBMCs. Receptors were obtained from a man aged 35 to 55 in good health and CMV-seropositive.

This clone was counted only a few times. This chain connects TRBV4-1 to TRBJ1-4; D remains unclear. V was clipped by 2 bases and J by 4 bases, with 14 bases between them. The CDR3 runs to 16 residues. CDR1 MGHRA and CDR2 YSYEKL come from the germline V gene. The CDR3 loop is CASSQPTVLGNEKLFF. The CDR3 nucleotides are TGCGCCAGCAGCCAACCAACAGTCTTAGGTAATGAAAAACTGTTTTTT.

This clone was detected only a few times. The rearrangement joins TRBV7-9 to TRBJ2-3, with a possible D match to TRBD1 (6 bases). Trimming cost V 3 bases and J 8 bases, with 15 bases left between them. The CDR3 runs 14 residues. The germline CDR1 and CDR2 sequences are SEHNR and FQNEAQ (reference sequence). CDR3 protein: CASSFRDTLGTQYF. CDR3 DNA sequence: TGTGCCAGCAGCTTTCGGGACACCCTGGGTACGCAGTATTTT.

The chain uses TRBV2 and TRBJ1-2, with D unclear. The length of the CDR3 is 15 residues. CDR1 and CDR2 from the germline V gene are SNHLY and FYNNEI. The V gene lost 1 base and the J gene lost 2 bases, with 11 bases spanning the gap. The CDR3: CASSEVRHQNYGYTF. As DNA, the CDR3 is TGTGCCAGCAGTGAAGTGCGGCACCAGAACTATGGCTACACCTTC.

Concerning this clone: The identical CDR3 is also encoded by other nucleotide sequences in the sample. The V gene is TRBV7-9, the J gene TRBJ2-1; 10 nucleotides align to TRBD2. CDR3 length equals 15 residues. J gave up 0 bases and V 5 bases, and 1 base lay outside the gene matches. CDR1 and CDR2 (germline): SEHNR, FQNEAQ (reference sequence). The CDR3 coding sequence is TGTGCCAGCAGCGCTAGCGGGAGCTCCTACAATGAGCAGTTCTTC. Translated, it gives CASSASGSSYNEQFF.

This chain uses TRBV29-1 with TRBJ1-4, with D hard to call. Germline values: CDR1 SQVTM, CDR2 ANQGSEA. The CDR3 loop spans 14 amino acids. Trimming took off 2 bases at V and 3 bases at J, with 10 bases between the two ends. This CDR3 reads CSVESFGANEKLFF. CDR3 bases: TGCAGCGTTGAATCCTTCGGGGCTAATGAAAAACTGTTTTTT.

The chain recombines TRBV4-3 with TRBJ2-7; D is uncertain. Per the germline V gene, CDR1 is LGHNA and CDR2 is YSLEER. V was shortened by 4 bases and J by 3 bases, with 19 bases between the two germline ends. CDR3 length: 16 amino acids. The CDR3 DNA follows: TGCGCCAGCAGCCCGTCCGCGGCACTACCCCACTACGAGCAGTACTTC. It encodes CASSPSAALPHYEQYF.

The CDR3 nucleotides read TGTGCCAGCAGCTTAGCCGAGACAGGAGCTAACTATGGCTACACCTTC. Translating gives CASSLAETGANYGYTF. The V and J genes are TRBV7-9 and TRBJ1-2, with D maybe TRBD1 (6 bases). Germline V CDR1 and CDR2: SEHNR, FQNEAQ (reference sequence). The CDR3 has 16 amino acids. The germline V and J ends were trimmed by 0 bases and 0 bases, with 11 bases remaining between them. Filled out from reference TRBV7-9 and TRBJ1-2, the complete variable domain reads DTGVSQNPRHKITKRGQNVTFRCDPISEHNRLYWYRQTLGQGPEFLTYFQNEAQLEKSRLLSDRFSAERPKGSFSTLEIQRTEQGDSAMYLCASSLAETGANYGYTFGSGTRLTVV.

This chain joins TRBV7-2 and TRBJ2-5; maybe TRBD1 (5 bases). The CDR3 extends over 14 amino acids. CDR1 SGHTA and CDR2 FQGNSA come from the germline V gene. The V end was cut by 0 bases, the J end by 2 bases, with 7 bases between. The CDR3 here is CASSLAGRQETQYF. The CDR3 DNA reads TGTGCCAGCAGCTTAGCGGGGCGGCAAGAGACCCAGTACTTC. Variable domain in full (rest from reference TRBV7-2 and TRBJ2-5): GAGVSQSPSNKVTEKGKDVELRCDPISGHTALYWYRQSLGQGLEFLIYFQGNSAPDKSGLPSDRFSAERTGGSVSTLTIQRTQQEDSAVYLCASSLAGRQETQYFGPGTRLLVL.

The rearrangement joins TRBV2 to TRBJ2-1; D is ambiguous. CDR3 length: 12 amino acids. Germline V gene sequence: CDR1 SNHLY, CDR2 FYNNEI. V lost 6 bases and J 1 base, leaving 4 bases between the germline ends. DNA of the CDR3: TGTGCCAGCAGCGGTTCCTACAATGAGCAGTTCTTC. Its protein product is CASSGSYNEQFF. The full variable domain, completed using reference TRBV2 and TRBJ2-1, is EPEVTQTPSHQVTQMGQEVILRCVPISNHLYFYWYRQILGQKVEFLVSFYNNEISEKSEIFDDQFSVERPDGSNFTLKIRSTKLEDSAMYFCASSGSYNEQFFGPGTRLTVL.

The chain combines TRBV5-4 with TRBJ1-4; D is possibly TRBD1 (5 bases). V was trimmed by 6 bases and J by 6 bases, leaving 24 bases between them. Per the germline V gene, CDR1 is SGHNT and CDR2 is YYREEE (reference sequence). The CDR3 has 17 residues. The CDR3 nucleotides read TGTGCCAGCACCCCCAGGCAGGGTGTGAGCGTGGATGAAAAACTGTTTTTT. Amino acid sequence: CASTPRQGVSVDEKLFF.